This T cell receptor (beta chain) was profiled in a study of T cell responses to AZD1222 COVID-19 vaccine. This CDR3 comprises 14 residues. Germline V gives CDR1 MDHEN, CDR2 SYDVKM. J gave up 0 bases and V 6 bases, and 4 bases lay outside the gene matches. Comment on this clone: Its cognate antigen is unknown.

General observations from the study: It should be noted that donors were predominantly white British and more often female, and clonal diversity was possibly underestimated. AZD1222 recipients seropositive at baseline numbered only six or seven. Mapped onto spike, vaccine-associated CD4 TCRs spanned it and were dominant at 160-218 and 743-854.

Assay used: immunoSEQ multiplex PCR; TCRdb lists only in-frame clones, some missing. The table shows around 130,000 clones, with 75% to 90% occurring only once. The chain has TRBV28 and TRBJ1-1; 7 bases align to TRBD1. This sample comprised peripheral blood, obtained on day 0 of AZD1222 vaccination. This sequence was found in an adult in good health. DNA for the CDR3: TGTGCCAGCAGGGGAGACAGGGTGAACACTGAAGCTTTCTTT. Its translation is CASRGDRVNTEAFF.